The source of this TCR beta chain is a study of CD8 T cells in Susac syndrome. Study summary: Blood was drawn from Susac syndrome patients while they were therapy-naive, on corticosteroids, or on intravenous immunoglobulin alone.

cDNA came from around 0.54 to 1 ug RNA primed by random hexamers. Using its own MiXCR run on the immunoSEQ multiplex PCR reads, TCRdb lists one record per CDR3 protein. The table has about 140,000 distinct CDR3 sequences, roughly 94% seen once. Study-wide points: TEMRA cells and active patients showed peak Susac CD8+ clonal expansion.

With regard to this clonotype: Antigen specificity is unknown.

This TCR derives from a human donor with Susac syndrome. What was sequenced was CD8+ T cells from PBMCs.

CDR3 residues: CSVVGDRVNTEAFF. CDR3 DNA: TGCAGCGTTGTGGGGGACAGGGTGAACACTGAAGCTTTCTTT. The J gene is TRBJ1-1, the V gene TRBV29-1; TRBD1 agrees at 9 bases. After removal of 4 bases from V and 0 bases from J, the junction contained 3 bases not matched to a gene. CDR1 is SQVTM, CDR2 ANQGSEA, per germline. The CDR3 totals 14 residues.